The 30 T cell receptor beta chains below were found in one sample sequenced in a study of blood T cell repertoires in COVID-19 (dated by TCRdb to about 2020). Library creation used the immunoSEQ multiplex PCR assay. The table comes from immuneACCESS by way of TCRdb, which keeps in-frame sequences with V and J called. Part of the clones is missing from these tables; in studies checked, under half for an unresolved V gene and the rest for unknown reasons. The sample includes some 360,000 clones, with around 87% observed a single time. The top ten constitute 2% to 2.5% of the sample. The sample comprised peripheral blood. The receptors originated from an older woman with COVID-19, enrolled during active disease.

This clone was counted a single time. The chain is built from TRBV5-1 and TRBJ2-1, with 8 bases lining up with TRBD1. After removal of 4 bases from V and 9 bases from J, the junction contained 12 bases not matched to a gene. Per the germline V gene, CDR1 is SGHRS and CDR2 is YFSETQ. CDR3 size: 15 residues. The CDR3 coding sequence is TGCGCCAGCAGCACGCGAAGGCAGGGGGCGAGTGAGCAGTTCTTC. It specifies CASSTRRQGASEQFF.

The chain couples TRBV7-3 to TRBJ1-2; 11 positions match TRBD1. The J segment lost 3 bases and the V segment lost 4 bases, leaving 4 bases of the junction unmatched. CDR1 is SGHTA, CDR2 FQGTGA, per germline. This CDR3 region has 15 residues. The CDR3 region has the DNA TGTGCCAGCAGCTCACCGGGACAGGGGGACTATGGCTACACCTTC. This encodes CASSSPGQGDYGYTF.

The chain carries TRBV5-4 and TRBJ2-2, with TRBD2 identical over 10 bases. The germline V gene encodes CDR1 SGHNT and CDR2 YYREEE (reference sequence). The J segment lost 7 bases and the V segment lost 7 bases, leaving 10 bases of the junction unmatched. The CDR3 runs 15 residues. The CDR3: CASRGLAEHGGELFF. CDR3 nucleotides: TGTGCCAGCCGAGGACTAGCGGAGCATGGCGGGGAGCTGTTTTTT.

This chain links TRBV25-1 with TRBJ2-3; D might be TRBD2 (7 bases). V was pared by 0 bases and J by 2 bases, with 15 bases between. From germline, CDR1 is MGHDK and CDR2 SYGVNS. The CDR3 is 17 residues long. The CDR3 sequence is CASSEYGAGATTDTQYF. In nucleotides, the CDR3 is TGTGCCAGCAGTGAATATGGGGCGGGGGCAACCACAGATACGCAGTATTTT.

In this sample, this clone turned up once. This chain links TRBV6-2 or TRBV6-3 with TRBJ2-7; D is possibly TRBD1 (5 bases). CDR1 is MNHEY and CDR2 is SVGEGT in the germline V gene. The CDR3 has 15 residues. The V and J ends lost 2 bases and 5 bases respectively, with 16 bases between them. In DNA, the CDR3 is TGTGCCAGCAGTTACAGGGCTCCAGGGATGAACGAGCAGTACTTC. It is translated as CASSYRAPGMNEQYF.

V and J are TRBV5-4 and TRBJ2-1; TRBD1 aligns across 7 bases. CDR3 length: 15 amino acids. V was clipped by 0 bases and J by 2 bases; unmatched bases: 2. Germline loops: CDR1 SGHNT, CDR2 YYREEE (reference sequence). The CDR3 region has the DNA TGTGCCAGCAGCTTGGGTAGGGGGCCCTACAATGAGCAGTTCTTC. Encoded protein: CASSLGRGPYNEQFF.

V usage is TRBV18 and J usage is TRBJ1-1; TRBD1 aligns across 7 bases. CDR3 size: 15 residues. J lost 6 bases, V lost 1 base, and 8 bases had no gene match. Germline V gene sequence: CDR1 KGHSH, CDR2 LQKENI. CDR3 residues: CASSPQTDRAAEAFF. The DNA of the CDR3 is TGTGCCAGCTCACCACAAACAGACAGGGCGGCTGAAGCTTTCTTT.

In DNA form, the CDR3 reads TGTGCCAGCAGTGAAGCCAGATACGAGCAGTACTTC. It codes for CASSEARYEQYF. V usage is TRBV6-1 and J usage is TRBJ2-7; D remains unclear. Germline CDR1 and CDR2: MNHNS and SASEGT. This CDR3 region has 12 residues. Trimming shortened V by 0 bases and J by 4 bases, and 4 bases separated the two germline ends.

This chain links TRBV19 with TRBJ2-1; D is uncertain. The V gene lost 10 bases and the J gene lost 7 bases, with 17 bases spanning the gap. The germline V gene has CDR1 LNHDA and CDR2 SQIVND (reference sequence). The CDR3 length is 13 residues. This chain's CDR3 is CATQRLPQNEQFF. The CDR3 bases are TGTGCCACCCAGCGACTTCCCCAAAATGAGCAGTTCTTC.

This chain uses TRBV18 with TRBJ2-7, with D uncertain. Germline values: CDR1 KGHSH, CDR2 LQKENI. This CDR3 is 20 amino acids long. Trimming left V 1 base short and J 0 bases short, with 25 bases between. CDR3 protein: CASSPQARNAQRRISYEQYF. The CDR3 coding sequence is TGTGCCAGCTCACCACAAGCGAGGAATGCGCAGAGACGAATCTCCTACGAGCAGTACTTC.

The rearrangement links TRBV19 to TRBJ1-1; D might be TRBD1 (5 bases). The germline CDR1 and CDR2 sequences are LNHDA and SQIVND (reference sequence). V shed 1 base and J shed 4 bases, with 10 bases lying between them. The CDR3 loop spans 14 amino acids. CDR3 nucleotide sequence: TGTGCCAGTAGTATAGTTACGGACACCACTGAAGCTTTCTTT. Its translation is CASSIVTDTTEAFF.

The chain recombines TRBV24-1 with TRBJ1-5, with 7 positions matching TRBD1. The V gene's germline CDR1 is KGHDR and CDR2 SFDVKD. This CDR3 is 16 amino acids long. Trimming removed 4 bases from V and 0 bases from J; junction bases left unmatched: 5. The chain's CDR3 is CATSDNRGSSNQPQHF. The CDR3 DNA is TGTGCCACCAGTGACAACAGGGGTTCTAGCAATCAGCCCCAGCATTTT.

The chain employs TRBV2 and TRBJ2-3; TRBD1 matches 7 bases. Germline CDR1 is SNHLY and CDR2 is FYNNEI. This CDR3 contains 15 residues. Unmatched junction bases numbered 7, after V lost 4 bases and J lost 3 bases. The DNA of the CDR3 is TGTGCCAGCAGTGCAACAGGGGTTTGGACAGATACGCAGTATTTT. As protein: CASSATGVWTDTQYF.

The chain employs TRBV29-1 and TRBJ1-1, with 9 positions matching TRBD1. After removal of 4 bases from V and 8 bases from J, the junction contained 8 bases not matched to a gene. Germline assignment: CDR1 SQVTM and CDR2 ANQGSEA. The CDR3 totals 13 residues. The CDR3 reads CSVAGTGKSEAFF. Here the CDR3 DNA reads TGCAGCGTTGCCGGGACAGGGAAAAGCGAAGCTTTCTTT.

This chain uses TRBV6-5 with TRBJ2-2, with D possibly TRBD2 on 6 matching bases. The CDR3 has 16 amino acids. The ends were cut back, 4 bases at V and 0 bases at J, with 12 bases in the middle. Per germline, CDR1 MNHEY and CDR2 SVGAGI. CDR3: CASSFGTDANTGELFF. The DNA of the CDR3 is TGTGCCAGCAGTTTCGGGACTGATGCGAACACCGGGGAGCTGTTTTTT.

The chain has TRBV19 and TRBJ2-4; D uncertain. This CDR3 spans 14 amino acids. CDR1 and CDR2 from the germline V gene are LNHDA and SQIVND (reference sequence). Trimming removed 8 bases at V and 1 base at J, with 12 bases between. The CDR3 DNA reads TGTGCCAGTCGTCAGGATGGGGCCAAAAACATTCAGTACTTC. Encoded protein: CASRQDGAKNIQYF.

CDR3 residues: CASSPSGHPNNEQFF. The CDR3 region has the DNA TGTGCCAGCAGCCCCTCGGGACACCCTAACAATGAGCAGTTCTTC. The chain is built from TRBV7-3 and TRBJ2-1, with D maybe TRBD1 (6 bases). V was clipped by 5 bases and J by 5 bases, with 16 bases between them. The germline CDR1 and CDR2 sequences are SGHTA and FQGTGA. This CDR3 has 15 amino acids.

Only one count was recorded for this clone. The chain employs TRBV7-9 and TRBJ1-3; 7 bases match TRBD1. Germline CDR1 is SEHNR and CDR2 is FQNEAQ (reference sequence). V trimming: 7 bases; J trimming: 1 base; junction bases outside the gene matches: 7. The CDR3 extends over 15 amino acids. This CDR3 reads CASTNYRGSGNTIYF. In DNA form, the CDR3 reads TGTGCCAGCACCAATTACAGGGGTTCTGGAAACACCATATATTTT.

This clone showed up just once. The rearrangement uses TRBV6-5 and TRBJ1-5; D uncertain. This CDR3 has 14 residues. V lost 7 bases to trimming and J lost 7 bases, with 17 bases between them. Germline-derived CDR1 and CDR2 are MNHEY and SVGAGI. The CDR3 here is CASTSPRGSQPQHF. The CDR3 bases are TGTGCCAGCACCTCTCCCCGGGGTAGCCAGCCCCAGCATTTT.

The chain joins TRBV5-4 to TRBJ1-2; no definite D call. Between the trimmed V and J ends, which lost 0 bases and 6 bases, there was a span of 6 bases. The CDR3 covers 12 residues. Per the germline V gene, CDR1 is SGHNT and CDR2 is YYREEE (reference sequence). CDR3 sequence reads: CASSLAGDGYTF. CDR3 DNA sequence: TGTGCCAGCAGCTTGGCCGGGGATGGCTACACCTTC.

This chain connects TRBV3-1 (or the pseudogene TRBV3-2) to TRBJ2-2; 12 bases map to TRBD2. The CDR3 length is 15 residues. J was trimmed by 4 bases and V by 6 bases; bases with no gene match: 3. Per germline, CDR1 LGHDT and CDR2 YNNKEL (reference sequence). This chain's CDR3 is CASRPGLAGTGELFF. The CDR3 nucleotides are TGTGCCAGCAGACCGGGACTAGCGGGCACCGGGGAGCTGTTTTTT.

The chain combines TRBV5-1 with TRBJ1-1; TRBD1 might be the D (5 bases). Between the trimmed V and J ends, which lost 5 bases and 1 base, there was a span of 18 bases. The germline V gene has CDR1 SGHRS and CDR2 YFSETQ. The CDR3 is 16 residues long. The CDR3 sequence is CASSQSFQGENTEAFF. CDR3 nucleotide sequence: TGCGCCAGCAGTCAGTCATTTCAGGGCGAGAACACTGAAGCTTTCTTT.

V is TRBV18 and J is TRBJ1-4, with D possibly TRBD1 on 6 matching bases. The CDR3 has 14 amino acids. Germline loops: CDR1 KGHSH, CDR2 LQKENI. V gave up 3 bases and J gave up 8 bases, with 13 bases separating them. The CDR3 region is CASSPVTGREKLFF. The CDR3 bases are TGTGCCAGCTCACCCGTGACAGGTCGGGAAAAACTGTTTTTT.

This clone was recorded only once. The sample contains more than one DNA sequence encoding this CDR3. The chain links TRBV4-2 to TRBJ1-1; no firm D call. Germline lookup yields CDR1 LGHNA and CDR2 YNFKEQ. The CDR3 runs to 14 residues. Trimming took off 0 bases at V and 1 base at J, with 6 bases between the two ends. DNA for the CDR3: TGTGCCAGCAGCCAAGATCCGAGGAACACTGAAGCTTTCTTT. This translates into CASSQDPRNTEAFF.

The CDR3 sequence: CARCQPSTDTQYF. The CDR3 region has the DNA TGTGCCAGGTGCCAACCTAGCACAGATACGCAGTATTTT. This chain joins TRBV3-1 (or the pseudogene TRBV3-2) and TRBJ2-3; no reliable D call. The germline CDR1 and CDR2 sequences are LGHDT and YNNKEL (reference sequence). This CDR3 contains 13 residues. The ends were cut back, 9 bases at V and 0 bases at J, with 10 bases in the middle.

The J gene is TRBJ2-7, the V gene TRBV28; 10 bases fit TRBD1. Trimming took 7 bases from V and 1 from J; bases not matched to a gene: 10. Looked up from germline, CDR1 is MDHEN and CDR2 is SYDVKM. This CDR3 has 16 residues. Here the CDR3 DNA reads TGTGCCAGCACCTCTACCGGGACAGGGGCATCCTACGAGCAGTACTTC. Its protein product is CASTSTGTGASYEQYF.

The chain is built from TRBV3-1 (or the pseudogene TRBV3-2) and TRBJ1-1; 10 nucleotides match TRBD1. V trimming: 3 bases; J trimming: 7 bases; junction bases outside the gene matches: 5. CDR3 size: 14 residues. The V gene's germline CDR1 is LGHDT and CDR2 YNNKEL (reference sequence). The CDR3 loop reads CASSHLGQGIEAFF. DNA for the CDR3: TGTGCCAGCAGCCATCTGGGACAGGGGATTGAAGCTTTCTTT.

V is TRBV5-6 and J is TRBJ2-2, with 7 bases that match TRBD1. CDR1 is SGHDT and CDR2 is YYEEEE in the germline V gene. The V segment lost 5 bases and the J segment 4 bases; nucleotides outside the gene matches: 8. The CDR3 covers 15 residues. Here the CDR3 reads CASRTRGRVTGELFF. DNA of the CDR3: TGTGCCAGCAGGACGAGGGGGCGCGTCACCGGGGAGCTGTTTTTT.

This rearrangement joins TRBV5-1 to TRBJ2-2, with D possibly TRBD2 on 6 matching bases. CDR3 size: 15 residues. V shed 2 bases and J shed 6 bases, with 14 bases lying between them. Germline loops: CDR1 SGHRS, CDR2 YFSETQ. CDR3 sequence: CASSFQAGSPGELFF. CDR3 DNA sequence: TGCGCCAGCAGCTTTCAGGCGGGAAGCCCCGGGGAGCTGTTTTTT. Variable domain in full (rest from reference TRBV5-1 and TRBJ2-2): KAGVTQTPRYLIKTRGQQVTLSCSPISGHRSVSWYQQTPGQGLQFLFEYFSETQRNKGNFPGRFSGRQFSNSRSEMNVSTLELGDSALYLCASSFQAGSPGELFFGEGSRLTVL.

This chain links TRBV5-5 with TRBJ2-3; TRBD2 matches at 11 bases. The CDR3 length is 18 residues. The V gene's germline CDR1 is SGHKS and CDR2 YYEKEE (reference sequence). Trimming cost V 2 bases and J 4 bases; bases outside gene matches: 12. CDR3 in amino acids: CASSFRLAGGIRPDTQYF. The CDR3 coding sequence is TGTGCCAGCAGCTTCCGGCTAGCGGGGGGCATTCGCCCAGATACGCAGTATTTT.